A selection of T cell receptor beta chains follows, all from one sample in a study of identical twins. MiXCR, applied by TCRdb to the 5' RACE reads, yields one record per CDR3 protein. Of around 490,000 distinct CDR3 sequences in the sample, roughly an eighth are singletons; the top ten hold approximately 0.98%. Separately, the same data were catalogued under a study of yellow fever vaccine responses in identical twins.

Sequenced: CD4+ T cells sorted from blood. Every receptor here comes from a woman between 18 and 30 years old in good health. Each CDR3 is given without its conserved first and last residue. Expanded clones are given a class, and other clones once, few, many or no size at all.

v_gene: TRBV11-3
abundance: -
j_gene: TRBJ2-1
CDR3aa: ASSLDRGGDNEQF

v_gene: TRBV27
abundance: many
j_gene: TRBJ2-3
CDR3aa: ASSLGPGTGDTQY

v_gene: TRBV25-1
abundance: many
j_gene: TRBJ2-5
CDR3aa: ASSDGLKETQY

v_gene: TRBV5-5
abundance: -
j_gene: TRBJ2-2
CDR3aa: ASSSGAIQSRNTGELF

v_gene: TRBV21-1
abundance: -
j_gene: TRBJ2-3
CDR3aa: ASNPIAGGPADTQY

v_gene: TRBV7-9
abundance: -
j_gene: TRBJ2-7
CDR3aa: ASSVPPAGGSYEQY

v_gene: TRBV7-9
abundance: few
j_gene: TRBJ2-5
CDR3aa: ASSFPSLAAKETQY

v_gene: TRBV6-1
abundance: few
j_gene: TRBJ2-7
CDR3aa: ASSEGPSGVSYEQY

v_gene: TRBV24-1
abundance: -
j_gene: TRBJ2-5
CDR3aa: ATSFSGSQETQY

v_gene: TRBV6-2/TRBV6-3
abundance: -
j_gene: TRBJ2-2
CDR3aa: ASSLGRELF

v_gene: TRBV9
abundance: few
j_gene: TRBJ2-6
CDR3aa: ASSVDSGLAGAGANVLT

v_gene: TRBV20-1
abundance: once
j_gene: TRBJ2-3
CDR3aa: SARGTSISTDTQY

v_gene: TRBV7-2
abundance: -
j_gene: TRBJ2-3
CDR3aa: ASSSGRTSTDTQY

v_gene: TRBV20-1
abundance: -
j_gene: TRBJ1-4
CDR3aa: SARAGRTNEKLF

v_gene: TRBV12-3/TRBV12-4
abundance: -
j_gene: TRBJ2-2
CDR3aa: ASSAHFGGASTGELF

v_gene: TRBV10-3
abundance: few
j_gene: TRBJ2-7
CDR3aa: AISESPHSSYEQY

v_gene: TRBV7-9
abundance: few
j_gene: TRBJ2-7
CDR3aa: ASSLRGISSYEQY

v_gene: TRBV29-1
abundance: once
j_gene: TRBJ1-3
CDR3aa: SVEPHSGNTIY

v_gene: TRBV7-2
abundance: -
j_gene: TRBJ2-3
CDR3aa: ASSGGTRGDTQY

v_gene: TRBV27
abundance: few
j_gene: TRBJ1-1
CDR3aa: ASNRGLWSTEAF

v_gene: TRBV12-3/TRBV12-4
abundance: few
j_gene: TRBJ2-3
CDR3aa: ASSRGRFGPDTQY

v_gene: TRBV3-1
abundance: few
j_gene: TRBJ1-4
CDR3aa: ASNSGVDEKLF